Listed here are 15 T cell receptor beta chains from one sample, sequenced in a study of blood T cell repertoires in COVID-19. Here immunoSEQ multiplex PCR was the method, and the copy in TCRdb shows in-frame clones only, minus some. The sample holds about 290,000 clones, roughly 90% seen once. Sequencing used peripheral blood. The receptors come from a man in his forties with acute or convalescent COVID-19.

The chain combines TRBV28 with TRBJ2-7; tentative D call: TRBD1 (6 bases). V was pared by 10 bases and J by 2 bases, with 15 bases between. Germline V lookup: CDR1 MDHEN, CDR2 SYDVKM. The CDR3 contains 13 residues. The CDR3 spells CATSSGQAYEQYF. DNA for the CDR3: TGTGCCACCTCCTCGGGACAAGCCTACGAGCAGTACTTC.

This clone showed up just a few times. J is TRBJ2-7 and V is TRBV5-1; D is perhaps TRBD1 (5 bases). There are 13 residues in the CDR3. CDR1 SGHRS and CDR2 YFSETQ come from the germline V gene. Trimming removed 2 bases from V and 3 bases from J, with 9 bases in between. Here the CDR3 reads CASSFDSLYEQYF. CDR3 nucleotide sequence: TGCGCCAGCAGCTTCGACAGCCTCTACGAGCAGTACTTC.

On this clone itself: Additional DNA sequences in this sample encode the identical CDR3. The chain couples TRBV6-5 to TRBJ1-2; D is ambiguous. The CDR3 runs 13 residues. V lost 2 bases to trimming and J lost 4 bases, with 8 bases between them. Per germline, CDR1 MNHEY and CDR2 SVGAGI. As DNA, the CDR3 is TGTGCCAGCAGTTACCCTGGAGGCTATGGCTACACCTTC. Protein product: CASSYPGGYGYTF.

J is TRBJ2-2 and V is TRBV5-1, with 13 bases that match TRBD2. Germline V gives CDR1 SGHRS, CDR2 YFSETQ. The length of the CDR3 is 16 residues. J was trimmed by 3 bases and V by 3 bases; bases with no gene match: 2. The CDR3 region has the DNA TGCGCCAGCAGCTACGGACTAGCGGGGGACACCGGGGAGCTGTTTTTT. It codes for CASSYGLAGDTGELFF.

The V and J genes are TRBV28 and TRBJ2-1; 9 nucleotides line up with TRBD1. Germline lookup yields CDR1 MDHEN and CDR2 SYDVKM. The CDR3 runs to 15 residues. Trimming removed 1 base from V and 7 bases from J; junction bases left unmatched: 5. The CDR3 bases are TGTGCCAGCAGTTTATCGGGGACAGGGAAAAATGAGCAGTTCTTC. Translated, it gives CASSLSGTGKNEQFF.

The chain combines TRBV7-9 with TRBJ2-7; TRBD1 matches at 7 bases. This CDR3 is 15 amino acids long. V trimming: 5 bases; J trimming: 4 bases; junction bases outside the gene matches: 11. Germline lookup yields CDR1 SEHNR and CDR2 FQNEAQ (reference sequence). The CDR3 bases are TGTGCCAGCAGCGTTCGGTACAGGGGCCTTTACGAGCAGTACTTC. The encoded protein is CASSVRYRGLYEQYF.

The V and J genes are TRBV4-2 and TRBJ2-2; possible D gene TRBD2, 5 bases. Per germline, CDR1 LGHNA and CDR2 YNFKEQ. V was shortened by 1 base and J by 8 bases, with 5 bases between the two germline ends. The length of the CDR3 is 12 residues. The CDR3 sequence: CASSQGGGELFF. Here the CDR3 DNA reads TGTGCCAGCAGCCAAGGAGGGGGGGAGCTGTTTTTT.

CDR3: CASGPHSHTEAFF. CDR3 nucleotides: TGTGCTAGTGGTCCCCACAGCCACACTGAAGCTTTCTTT. The chain has TRBV12-5 and TRBJ1-1, with D unclear. Trimming left V 5 bases short and J 3 bases short, with 10 bases between. The CDR3 sequence is 13 residues long. Germline V lookup: CDR1 LGHNT, CDR2 FRNRAP.

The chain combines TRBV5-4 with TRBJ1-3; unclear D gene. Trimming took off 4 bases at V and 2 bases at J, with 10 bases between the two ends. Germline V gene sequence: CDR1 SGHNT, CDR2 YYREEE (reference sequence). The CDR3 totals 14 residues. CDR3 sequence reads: CASSLTGAGNTIYF. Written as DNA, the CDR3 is TGTGCCAGCAGCCTGACCGGAGCTGGAAACACCATATATTTT.

The CDR3 region is CASGLTGYQPQHF. The CDR3 DNA follows: TGTGCTAGTGGTTTGACAGGATATCAGCCCCAGCATTTT. V gene TRBV12-5 combines with J gene TRBJ1-5, with a possible D match to TRBD1 (5 bases). Germline-derived CDR1 and CDR2 are LGHNT and FRNRAP. This CDR3 spans 13 amino acids. V lost 2 bases, J lost 5 bases, and 7 bases lay in between.

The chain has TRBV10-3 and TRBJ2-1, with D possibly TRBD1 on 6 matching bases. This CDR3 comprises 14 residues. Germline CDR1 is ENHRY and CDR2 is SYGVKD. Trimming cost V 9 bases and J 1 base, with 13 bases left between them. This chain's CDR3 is CAIGGGPSYNEQFF. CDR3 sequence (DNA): TGTGCCATTGGTGGGGGCCCGTCCTACAATGAGCAGTTCTTC.

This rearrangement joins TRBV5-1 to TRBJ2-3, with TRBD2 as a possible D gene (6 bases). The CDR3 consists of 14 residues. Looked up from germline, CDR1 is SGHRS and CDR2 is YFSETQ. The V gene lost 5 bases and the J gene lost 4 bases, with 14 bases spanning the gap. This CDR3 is CASREGAGADTQYF. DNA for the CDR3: TGCGCCAGCAGGGAGGGAGCGGGCGCAGATACGCAGTATTTT.

CDR3 region: CASSEVYFRGGYTF. The CDR3 DNA reads as TGTGCCAGCAGTGAAGTGTACTTCAGGGGTGGCTACACCTTC. This chain links TRBV6-1 with TRBJ1-2; the D gene is possibly TRBD1 (6 bases). V lost 1 base, J lost 7 bases, and 13 bases lay in between. Germline V gene data show CDR1 as MNHNS and CDR2 as SASEGT. The CDR3 has 14 amino acids.

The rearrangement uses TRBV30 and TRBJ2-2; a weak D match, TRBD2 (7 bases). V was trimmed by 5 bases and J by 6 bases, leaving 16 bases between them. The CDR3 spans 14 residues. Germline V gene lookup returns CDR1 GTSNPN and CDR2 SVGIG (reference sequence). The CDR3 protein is CAWAWGGRAGELFF. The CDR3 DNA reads TGTGCCTGGGCCTGGGGGGGCCGGGCCGGGGAGCTGTTTTTT.

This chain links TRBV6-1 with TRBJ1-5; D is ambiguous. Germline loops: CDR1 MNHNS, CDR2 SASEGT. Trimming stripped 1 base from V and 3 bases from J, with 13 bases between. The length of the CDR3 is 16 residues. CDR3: CASSEVVPGSNQPQHF. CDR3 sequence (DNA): TGTGCCAGCAGTGAAGTAGTGCCGGGTTCCAATCAGCCCCAGCATTTT.